This is a list of T cell receptor beta chains from one sample in a study of Ad26.COV2.S vaccination and SARS-CoV-2 variants. Sequencing used immunoSEQ multiplex PCR; TCRdb keeps in-frame clones, though not all of them. The sample holds about 350,000 clones, 87% seen once. The sample here was peripheral blood, taken in a trial of Ad26.COV2.S vaccine versus placebo. Source of these receptors: a person aged 18 to 65 who received the Ad26.COV2.S COVID-19 vaccine or a placebo. Each CDR3 is given with its conserved first and last residue. A D gene is named only where the DNA matches it firmly. Clone size appears in some rows only: once, few, many, or a class for an expanded clone.

V gene	clone size	D gene	J gene	CDR3 DNA	CDR3 protein
TRBV5-5	NA	TRBD1	TRBJ2-7	TGTGCCAGCAGCTGGGGCGACAGGGATATCTACGAGCAGTACTTC	CASSWGDRDIYEQYF
TRBV15	NA	NA	TRBJ1-6	TGTGCCACCAGCAGAGTTAATTCACCCCTCCACTTT	CATSRVNSPLHF
TRBV3-1/TRBV3-2	NA	TRBD1	TRBJ1-2	TGTGCCAGCAGCCAAGATGCCCAGGGGGCCTATGGCTACACCTTC	CASSQDAQGAYGYTF
TRBV12-3/TRBV12-4	NA	NA	TRBJ2-5	TGTGCCAGCAGTCGGGCGCTCCAAGAGACCCAGTACTTC	CASSRALQETQYF
TRBV4-1	NA	NA	TRBJ2-5	TGCGCCAGCAGCCAAGACTCCGGGAACCAAGAGACCCAGTACTTC	CASSQDSGNQETQYF
TRBV27	NA	NA	TRBJ1-2	TGTGCCAGCAGTCTGGGAGGGGAAGGCTACACCTTC	CASSLGGEGYTF
TRBV3-1/TRBV3-2	NA	NA	TRBJ1-3	TGTGCCAGCAGCCCCCGAGGCTCTGGAAACACCATATATTTT	CASSPRGSGNTIYF
TRBV6-6	NA	TRBD1	TRBJ1-2	TGTGCCAGCATCCCAGGGGGGGCCGACTATGGCTACACCTTC	CASIPGGADYGYTF
TRBV9	NA	NA	TRBJ2-1	TGTGCCAGCAGCACAACAGGGACCAATGAGCAGTTCTTC	CASSTTGTNEQFF
TRBV12-3/TRBV12-4	few	NA	TRBJ2-7	TGTGCCAGCAGTTCCGGCTACGAGCAGTACTTC	CASSSGYEQYF
TRBV7-2	NA	NA	TRBJ1-4	TGTGCCAGCCGGGACTCCTGGGATGAAAAACTGTTTTTT	CASRDSWDEKLFF
TRBV4-1	NA	TRBD2	TRBJ2-2	TGCGCCAGCAGCCCAGGTCGACAGCGGGGATCCGGGGAGCTGTTTTTT	CASSPGRQRGSGELFF
TRBV19	NA	TRBD1	TRBJ1-6	TGTGCCAGTACCCGGACAGGGACGAATTCACCCCTCCACTTT	CASTRTGTNSPLHF
TRBV7-9	NA	NA	TRBJ1-1	TGTGCCAGCAACAAACCCGGGACACCACGGAGGGGAGCATCTGAAGCTTTCTTT	CASNKPGTPRRGASEAFF
TRBV7-8	NA	NA	TRBJ1-1	TGTGCCAGCAGGCTGGAATTAGGGAACACTGAAGCTTTCTTT	CASRLELGNTEAFF
TRBV6-5	NA	NA	TRBJ1-1	TGTGCCAGCACTCTTGCGGTAGATAACACTGAAGCTTTCTTT	CASTLAVDNTEAFF
TRBV13	NA	NA	TRBJ2-6	TGTGCCAGCATCCCCCGCTCTGGGGCCAACGTCCTGACTTTC	CASIPRSGANVLTF
TRBV18	NA	TRBD1	TRBJ1-4	TGTGCCAGCTCCTCTTTGGGACAGAATGAAAAACTGTTTTTT	CASSSLGQNEKLFF
TRBV3-1/TRBV3-2	NA	TRBD2	TRBJ2-5	TGTGCCAGCAGCCAAGATGCGGAGCGGGGGGGCCGGAAGACCCAGTACTTC	CASSQDAERGGRKTQYF
TRBV19	few	NA	TRBJ1-5	TGTGCCAGTAGTGGGGATCGCAATCAGCCCCAGCATTTT	CASSGDRNQPQHF
TRBV7-3	NA	TRBD2	TRBJ2-1	TGTGCCAGCAGCTATAGCGGGGGGCTCTACAATGAGCAGTTCTTC	CASSYSGGLYNEQFF
TRBV2	once	NA	TRBJ1-4	TGTGCCAGCAGAAGATCTCCGGAGGAAAAACTGTTTTTT	CASRRSPEEKLFF
TRBV7-2	NA	TRBD2	TRBJ2-3	TGTGCCAGCAGCTTCGGGGGGTCCCAATCAGATACGCAGTATTTT	CASSFGGSQSDTQYF
TRBV19	NA	TRBD1	TRBJ1-2	TGTGCCAGTTCTCCAGGGGGCTGGGGCTACACCTTC	CASSPGGWGYTF
TRBV24-1	NA	NA	TRBJ1-2	TGTGCCACCAGGGAAGGAGAGGGGAGGGATAACTATGGCTACACCTTC	CATREGEGRDNYGYTF
TRBV7-7	NA	TRBD1	TRBJ2-7	TGTGCTAGCAGCTTAAGGACAGGGGGCTCCGGGGAGCAGTACTTC	CASSLRTGGSGEQYF
TRBV5-1	NA	NA	TRBJ2-5	TGCGCCAGCAGCTTGGGAGGCGGCGAGACCCAGTACTTC	CASSLGGGETQYF
TRBV30	NA	TRBD2	TRBJ2-5	TGTGCCTGGAGTGGCACTGGGGTGGTGGGGGGGATGGAGACCCAGTACTTC	CAWSGTGVVGGMETQYF
TRBV4-1	once	NA	TRBJ2-1	TGCGCCAGCAGCCAACCTCCCAAGACAGCGTACAATGAGCAGTTCTTC	CASSQPPKTAYNEQFF
TRBV11-2	NA	TRBD2	TRBJ2-5	TGTGCCAGCAGCTTAGGTACGGCTAGCGGGGACCAAGAGACCCAGTACTTC	CASSLGTASGDQETQYF
TRBV10-3	NA	TRBD1	TRBJ2-7	TGTGCCATCAGTGAGCGCCCGGGACAGGCTTTCTCCTACGAGCAGTACTTC	CAISERPGQAFSYEQYF
TRBV5-1	NA	NA	TRBJ2-2	TGCGCCAGCAGCTTAAGGTTGAACGGGGAGCTGTTTTTT	CASSLRLNGELFF
TRBV7-7	NA	TRBD1	TRBJ2-7	TGTGCTAGCAGCTTTGGGACAGGAAGCTCCTACGAGCAGTACTTC	CASSFGTGSSYEQYF
TRBV13	once	NA	TRBJ2-7	TGTGCCAGCAGCAAAGGGGAGAACTACGAGCAGTACTTC	CASSKGENYEQYF
TRBV7-8	NA	TRBD1	TRBJ1-6	TGTGCCAGCAGCCGGGACAGGGGGCGGATGGTGTATAATTCACCCCTCCACTTT	CASSRDRGRMVYNSPLHF
TRBV5-1	NA	NA	TRBJ2-1	TGCGCCAGCAGCTCCCCGGGGGAGGCCTACAATGAGCAGTTCTTC	CASSSPGEAYNEQFF
TRBV3-1/TRBV3-2	NA	TRBD1	TRBJ2-7	TGTGCCAGCAGCCTCCCGGGACAGACCTACGAGCAGTACTTC	CASSLPGQTYEQYF
TRBV19	NA	NA	TRBJ2-3	TGTGCCAGTAGTCCGGACAGTTTGCTGGATACGCAGTATTTT	CASSPDSLLDTQYF
TRBV7-3	NA	TRBD1	TRBJ1-6	TGTGCCAGCAGCCCCAGGGGGAATTCACCCCTCCACTTT	CASSPRGNSPLHF
TRBV18	NA	NA	TRBJ1-1	TGTGCCAGCTCACCACCGGGGGGTCGGGGGAACACTGAAGCTTTCTTT	CASSPPGGRGNTEAFF
TRBV12-3/TRBV12-4	NA	NA	TRBJ2-2	TGTGCCAGCAGTTTTGGGGAGACCGGGGAGCTGTTTTTT	CASSFGETGELFF
TRBV4-1	few	NA	TRBJ1-2	TGCGCCAGCAGCCAAGGGGAGGGGACCTATGGCTACACCTTC	CASSQGEGTYGYTF